What follows is one TCR beta chain and its context. Its antigen is unknown. Different DNA sequences within this sample yield the same CDR3. The V end lost 1 base, the J end lost 5 bases, and 10 bases lay between the germline ends. The CDR3 is 13 residues long. The germline V gene has CDR1 SGHRS and CDR2 YFSETQ. The data derive from a study of shared clonotypes between healthy human individuals. Broader study findings: Unshared clonotypes carried lower generation probabilities than those common to all four donors.

Assay used: immunoSEQ multiplex PCR; TCRdb lists only in-frame clones, some missing. In the table there are more than 400,000 clones, less than 96% of which are singletons. The investigators split CD4+ cells into a CD45RA+ naive subset and a CD45RA-negative memory subset. The sequence derives from a woman in her twenties or thirties in good health. Material for sequencing was naive CD4+ T cells sorted from blood. Subset defined: CD45RA+ positively selected. The chain carries TRBV5-1 and TRBJ2-7; D gene unclear. The CDR3 sequence is CASSLSGEDEQYF. DNA of the CDR3: TGCGCCAGCAGCTTGAGTGGCGAGGACGAGCAGTACTTC.